The rows below give T cell receptor beta chains drawn from one sample of a study of blood T cells in healthy people across ages. From the 5' RACE reads, TCRdb called clonotypes with MiXCR, one entry per CDR3 protein. The sample has under 2 million distinct CDR3 sequences, roughly 30% seen once; the top ten hold approximately 10%. Material for sequencing was blood. The origin of the receptors is a woman younger than 45 in good health. Both conserved end residues are part of each CDR3. The D gene is left open where the match is weak. The size field is filled for only some rows; it gives once, few, many or a size class.

j_gene | abundance | d_gene | v_gene | CDR3aa | CDR3nt
TRBJ2-3 | many | - | TRBV20-1 | CSARESSTDTQYF | TGCAGTGCTAGAGAGAGCAGCACAGATACGCAGTATTTT
TRBJ2-1 | few | - | TRBV7-9 | CASSLPGHPWGNEQFF | TGTGCCAGCAGCTTACCGGGACACCCGTGGGGCAATGAGCAGTTCTTC
TRBJ2-1 | - | TRBD2 | TRBV7-3 | CASSLIGGDYNEQFF | TGTGCCAGCAGCTTAATTGGGGGGGACTACAATGAGCAGTTCTTC
TRBJ2-5 | few | - | TRBV13 | CASSLGLGREETQYF | TGTGCCAGCAGCTTAGGCCTTGGCCGAGAAGAGACCCAGTACTTC
TRBJ2-3 | - | TRBD2 | TRBV9 | CASSVRGDFTDTQYF | TGTGCCAGCAGCGTCCGGGGGGACTTCACAGATACGCAGTATTTT
TRBJ2-7 | few | TRBD1 | TRBV5-1 | CASSNRTGAYEQYF | TGCGCCAGCAGCAACCGGACAGGGGCCTACGAGCAGTACTTC
TRBJ1-5 | - | - | TRBV4-1 | CASSQEAHNPHQPQHF | TGCGCCAGCAGCCAAGAGGCCCATAACCCACATCAGCCCCAGCATTTT
TRBJ2-1 | few | TRBD1 | TRBV20-1 | CSAKGGTGGYNEQFF | TGCAGTGCTAAGGGGGGGACAGGGGGGTACAATGAGCAGTTCTTC
TRBJ1-1 | once | TRBD1 | TRBV6-1 | CASRGQPYGNTEAFF | TGTGCCAGCAGGGGACAGCCCTACGGGAACACTGAAGCTTTCTTT
TRBJ1-2 | - | TRBD1 | TRBV12-3/TRBV12-4 | CASREGQGDGYTF | TGTGCCAGCAGGGAGGGACAGGGGGACGGCTACACCTTC
TRBJ2-1 | - | - | TRBV4-1 | CASSQRTLGGENEQFF | TGCGCCAGCAGCCAGAGGACTCTGGGGGGTGAGAATGAGCAGTTCTTC
TRBJ2-7 | - | - | TRBV5-1 | CASSLGPGPLEQYF | TGCGCCAGCAGCTTGGGGCCGGGTCCCCTCGAGCAGTACTTC
TRBJ2-3 | many | - | TRBV29-1 | CSVEGRGPNTDTQYF | TGCAGCGTTGAAGGAAGGGGCCCGAATACAGATACGCAGTATTTT
TRBJ2-5 | - | - | TRBV27 | CASSPQGGVGETQYF | TGTGCCAGCAGTCCCCAGGGGGGAGTAGGAGAGACCCAGTACTTC
TRBJ2-1 | - | - | TRBV5-6 | CASTLGAGGGNEQFF | TGTGCCAGCACACTTGGAGCTGGAGGCGGGAATGAGCAGTTCTTC
TRBJ2-6 | - | TRBD1 | TRBV7-3 | CASSDSTGVEGANALTF | TGTGCCAGCAGCGACTCGACAGGGGTAGAAGGGGCCAACGCCCTGACTTTC
TRBJ2-1 | - | TRBD2 | TRBV5-1 | CASSSAGDFYNEQFF | TGCGCCAGCAGCTCCGCGGGGGATTTTTACAATGAGCAGTTCTTC
TRBJ1-1 | - | - | TRBV29-1 | CSVDSHLSEAFF | TGCAGCGTTGACTCCCATCTCAGTGAAGCTTTCTTT
TRBJ2-5 | - | - | TRBV27 | CASSDLLETQYF | TGTGCCAGCAGTGACTTGCTAGAGACCCAGTACTTC
TRBJ2-3 | - | - | TRBV3-1 | CASSHITDTQYF | TGTGCCAGCAGCCACATCACGGATACGCAGTATTTT
TRBJ2-1 | many | TRBD2 | TRBV29-1 | CSVVPGGASRGVGQFF | TGCAGCGTTGTACCGGGCGGGGCTTCACGGGGGGTCGGACAGTTCTTC